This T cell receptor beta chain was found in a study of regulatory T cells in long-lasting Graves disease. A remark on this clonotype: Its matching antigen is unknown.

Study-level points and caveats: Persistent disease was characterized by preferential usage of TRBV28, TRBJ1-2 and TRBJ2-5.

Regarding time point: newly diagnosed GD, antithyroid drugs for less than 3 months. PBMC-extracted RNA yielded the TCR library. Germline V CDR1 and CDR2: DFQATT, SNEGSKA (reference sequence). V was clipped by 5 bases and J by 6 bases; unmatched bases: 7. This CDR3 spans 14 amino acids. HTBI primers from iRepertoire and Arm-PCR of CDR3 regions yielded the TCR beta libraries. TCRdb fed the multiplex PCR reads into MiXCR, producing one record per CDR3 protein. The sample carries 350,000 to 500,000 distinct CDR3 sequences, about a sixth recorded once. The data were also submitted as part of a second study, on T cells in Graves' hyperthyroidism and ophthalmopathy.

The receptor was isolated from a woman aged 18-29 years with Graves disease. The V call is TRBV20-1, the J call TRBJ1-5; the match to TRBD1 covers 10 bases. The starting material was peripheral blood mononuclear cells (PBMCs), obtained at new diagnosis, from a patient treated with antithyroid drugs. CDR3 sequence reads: CSADDRGLGQPQHF. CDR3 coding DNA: TGCAGTGCTGATGACAGGGGGCTAGGTCAGCCCCAGCATTTT.